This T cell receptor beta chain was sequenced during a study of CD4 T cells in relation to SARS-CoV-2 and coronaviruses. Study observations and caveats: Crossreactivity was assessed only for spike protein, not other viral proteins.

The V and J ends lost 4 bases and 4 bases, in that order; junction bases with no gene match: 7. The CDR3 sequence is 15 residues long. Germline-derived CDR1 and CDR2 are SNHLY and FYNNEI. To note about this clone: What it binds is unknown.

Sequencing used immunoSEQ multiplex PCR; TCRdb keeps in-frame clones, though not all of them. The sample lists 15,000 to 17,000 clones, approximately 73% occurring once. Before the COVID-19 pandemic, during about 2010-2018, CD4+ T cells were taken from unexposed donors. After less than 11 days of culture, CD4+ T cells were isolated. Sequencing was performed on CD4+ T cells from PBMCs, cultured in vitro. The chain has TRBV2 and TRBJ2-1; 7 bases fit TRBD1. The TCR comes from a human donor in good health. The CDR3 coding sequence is TGTGCCAGCAGTGGATCCGGGACAGCTTACAATGAGCAGTTCTTC. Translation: CASSGSGTAYNEQFF.